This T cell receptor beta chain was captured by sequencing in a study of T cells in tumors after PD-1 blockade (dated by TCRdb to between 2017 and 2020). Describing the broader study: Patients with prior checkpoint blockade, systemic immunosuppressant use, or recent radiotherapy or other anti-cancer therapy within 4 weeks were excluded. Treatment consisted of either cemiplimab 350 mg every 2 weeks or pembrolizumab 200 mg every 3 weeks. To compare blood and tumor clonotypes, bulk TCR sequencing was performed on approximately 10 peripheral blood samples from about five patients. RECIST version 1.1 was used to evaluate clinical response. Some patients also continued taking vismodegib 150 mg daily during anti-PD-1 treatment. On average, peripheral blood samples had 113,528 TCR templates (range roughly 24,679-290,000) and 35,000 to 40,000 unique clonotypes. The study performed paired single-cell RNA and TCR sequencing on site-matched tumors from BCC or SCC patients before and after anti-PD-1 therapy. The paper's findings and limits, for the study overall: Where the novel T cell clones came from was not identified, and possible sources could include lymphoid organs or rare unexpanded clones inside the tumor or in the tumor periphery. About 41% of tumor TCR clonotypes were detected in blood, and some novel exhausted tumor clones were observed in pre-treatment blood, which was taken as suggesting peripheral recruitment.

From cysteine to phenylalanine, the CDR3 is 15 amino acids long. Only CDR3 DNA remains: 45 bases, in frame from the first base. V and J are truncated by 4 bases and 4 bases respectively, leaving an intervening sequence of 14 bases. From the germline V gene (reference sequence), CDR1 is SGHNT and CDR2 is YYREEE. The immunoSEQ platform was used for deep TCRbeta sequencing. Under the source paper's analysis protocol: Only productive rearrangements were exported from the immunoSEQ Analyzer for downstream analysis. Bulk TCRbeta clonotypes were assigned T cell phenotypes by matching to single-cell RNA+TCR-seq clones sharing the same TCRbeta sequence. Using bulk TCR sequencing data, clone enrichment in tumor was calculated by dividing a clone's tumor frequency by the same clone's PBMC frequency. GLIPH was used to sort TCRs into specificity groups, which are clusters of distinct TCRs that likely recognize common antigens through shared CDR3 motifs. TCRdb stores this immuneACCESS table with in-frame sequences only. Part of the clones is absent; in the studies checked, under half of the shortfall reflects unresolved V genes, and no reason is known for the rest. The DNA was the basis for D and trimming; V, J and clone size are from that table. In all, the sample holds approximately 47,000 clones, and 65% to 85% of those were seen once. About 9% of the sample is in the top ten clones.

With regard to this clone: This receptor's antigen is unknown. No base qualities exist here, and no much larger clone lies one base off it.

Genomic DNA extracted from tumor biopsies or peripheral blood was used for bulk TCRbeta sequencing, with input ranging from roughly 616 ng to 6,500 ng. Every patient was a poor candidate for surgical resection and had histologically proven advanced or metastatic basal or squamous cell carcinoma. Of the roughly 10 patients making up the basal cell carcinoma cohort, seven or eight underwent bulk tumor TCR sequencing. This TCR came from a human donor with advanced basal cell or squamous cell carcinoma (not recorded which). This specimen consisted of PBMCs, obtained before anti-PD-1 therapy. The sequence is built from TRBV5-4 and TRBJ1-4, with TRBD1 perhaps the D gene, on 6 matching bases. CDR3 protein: CASSPGGHLNEKLFF. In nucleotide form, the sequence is TGTGCCAGCAGCCCCGGGGGACACCTTAATGAAAAACTGTTTTTT. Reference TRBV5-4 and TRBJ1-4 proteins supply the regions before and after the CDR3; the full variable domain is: ETGVTQSPTHLIKTRGQQVTLRCSSQSGHNTVSWYQQALGQGPQFIFQYYREEENGRGNFPPRFSGLQFPNYSSELNVNALELDDSALYLCASSPGGHLNEKLFFGSGTQLSVL.